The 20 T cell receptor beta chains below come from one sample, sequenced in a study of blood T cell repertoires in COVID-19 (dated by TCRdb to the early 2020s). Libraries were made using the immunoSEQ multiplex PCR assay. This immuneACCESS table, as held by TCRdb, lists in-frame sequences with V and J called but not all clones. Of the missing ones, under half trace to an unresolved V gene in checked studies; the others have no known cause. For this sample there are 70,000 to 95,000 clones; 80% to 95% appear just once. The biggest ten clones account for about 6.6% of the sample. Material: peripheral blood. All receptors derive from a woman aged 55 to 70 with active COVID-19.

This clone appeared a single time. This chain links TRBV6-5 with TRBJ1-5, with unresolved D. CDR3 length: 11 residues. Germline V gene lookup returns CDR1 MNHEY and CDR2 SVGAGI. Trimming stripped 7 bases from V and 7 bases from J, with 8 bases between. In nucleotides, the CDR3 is TGTGCCAGCAAGTCAAGCCAGCCCCAGCATTTT. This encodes CASKSSQPQHF.

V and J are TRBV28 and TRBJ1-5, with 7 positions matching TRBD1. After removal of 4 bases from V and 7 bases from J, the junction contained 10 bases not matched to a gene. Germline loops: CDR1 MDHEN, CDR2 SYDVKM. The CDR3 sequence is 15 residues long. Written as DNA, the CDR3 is TGTGCCAGCAGTTCGATGACAGGGTTTGTACAGCCCCAGCATTTT. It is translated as CASSSMTGFVQPQHF. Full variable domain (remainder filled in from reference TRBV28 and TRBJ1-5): DVKVTQSSRYLVKRTGEKVFLECVQDMDHENMFWYRQDPGLGLRLIYFSYDVKMKEKGDIPEGYSVSREKKERFSLILESASTNQTSMYLCASSSMTGFVQPQHFGDGTRLSIL.

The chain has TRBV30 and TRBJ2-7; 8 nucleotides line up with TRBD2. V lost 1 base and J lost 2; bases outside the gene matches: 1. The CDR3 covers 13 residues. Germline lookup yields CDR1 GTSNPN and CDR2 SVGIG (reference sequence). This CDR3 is CAWSGAGAYEQYF. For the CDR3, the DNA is TGTGCCTGGAGTGGAGCGGGAGCCTACGAGCAGTACTTC.

CDR3 nucleotide sequence: TGTGCCAGCAGTTACAGGCAAGGGGGCGAAACCGGGGAGCTGTTTTTT. It codes for CASSYRQGGETGELFF. The chain has TRBV6-2 or TRBV6-3 and TRBJ2-2, with 7 bases matching TRBD1. CDR1 is MNHEY, CDR2 SVGEGT, per germline. V gave up 2 bases and J gave up 5 bases; unmatched junction bases: 8. The CDR3 spans 16 residues.

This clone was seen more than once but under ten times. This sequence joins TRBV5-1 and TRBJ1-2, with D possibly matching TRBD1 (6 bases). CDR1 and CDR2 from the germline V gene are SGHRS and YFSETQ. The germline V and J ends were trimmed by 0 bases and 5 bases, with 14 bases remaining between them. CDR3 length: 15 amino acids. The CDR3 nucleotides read TGCGCCAGCAGCTTGGATACAGGGTCCTGGTATGGCTACACCTTC. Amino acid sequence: CASSLDTGSWYGYTF.

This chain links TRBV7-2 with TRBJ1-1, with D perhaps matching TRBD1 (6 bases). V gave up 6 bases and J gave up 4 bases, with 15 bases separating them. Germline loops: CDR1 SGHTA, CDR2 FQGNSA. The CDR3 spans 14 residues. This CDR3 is CASRVQGGGTEAFF. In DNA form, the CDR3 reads TGTGCCAGCAGAGTACAGGGTGGGGGCACTGAAGCTTTCTTT.

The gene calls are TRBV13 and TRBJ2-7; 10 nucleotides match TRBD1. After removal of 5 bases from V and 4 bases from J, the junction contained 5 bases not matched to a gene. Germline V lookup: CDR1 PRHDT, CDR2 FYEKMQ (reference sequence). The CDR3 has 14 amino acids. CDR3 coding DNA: TGTGCCAGCAGCCCCCGGGACAGGGGATACGAGCAGTACTTC. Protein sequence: CASSPRDRGYEQYF.

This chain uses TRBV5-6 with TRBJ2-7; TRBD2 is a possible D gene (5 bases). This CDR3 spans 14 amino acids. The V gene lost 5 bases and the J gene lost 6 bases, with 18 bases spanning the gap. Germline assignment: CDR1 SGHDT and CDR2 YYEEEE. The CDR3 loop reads CASRPSGLPGEQYF. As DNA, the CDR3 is TGTGCCAGCAGACCCTCGGGATTACCCGGCGAGCAGTACTTC.

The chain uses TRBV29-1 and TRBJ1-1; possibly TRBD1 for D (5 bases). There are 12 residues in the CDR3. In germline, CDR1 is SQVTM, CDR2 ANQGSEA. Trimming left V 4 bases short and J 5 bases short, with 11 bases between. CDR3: CSVGGGRTEAFF. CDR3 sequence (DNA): TGCAGCGTTGGGGGGGGGAGAACTGAAGCTTTCTTT.

As DNA, the CDR3 is TGCAGTGCCCGGGGGTGGGGCGAGCAGTTCTTC. Its protein product is CSARGWGEQFF. The chain joins TRBV20-1 to TRBJ2-1; weak D call: TRBD2 (6 bases). The V end lost 6 bases, the J end lost 10 bases, and 13 bases lay between the germline ends. From germline, CDR1 is DFQATT and CDR2 SNEGSKA (reference sequence). The CDR3 extends over 11 amino acids.

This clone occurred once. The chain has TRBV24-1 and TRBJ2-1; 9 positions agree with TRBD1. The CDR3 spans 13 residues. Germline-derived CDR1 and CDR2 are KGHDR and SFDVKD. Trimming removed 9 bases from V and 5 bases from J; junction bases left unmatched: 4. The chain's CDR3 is CATEGQGDNEQFF. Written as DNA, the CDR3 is TGTGCCACCGAGGGACAGGGAGACAATGAGCAGTTCTTC.

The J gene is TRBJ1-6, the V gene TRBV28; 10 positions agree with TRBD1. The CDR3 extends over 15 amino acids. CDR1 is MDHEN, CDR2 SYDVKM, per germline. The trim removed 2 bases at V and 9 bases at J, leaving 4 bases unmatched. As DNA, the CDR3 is TGTGCCAGCAGTTTACCGGGACAGGGGATTTCACCCCTCCACTTT. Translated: CASSLPGQGISPLHF.

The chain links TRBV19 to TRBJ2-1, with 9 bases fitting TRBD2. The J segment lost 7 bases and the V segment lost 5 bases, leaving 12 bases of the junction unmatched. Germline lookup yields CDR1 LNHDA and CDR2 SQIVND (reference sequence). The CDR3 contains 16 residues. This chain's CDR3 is CASSPLGAGGPNEQFF. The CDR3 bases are TGTGCCAGTAGTCCGCTCGGGGCGGGGGGGCCAAATGAGCAGTTCTTC.

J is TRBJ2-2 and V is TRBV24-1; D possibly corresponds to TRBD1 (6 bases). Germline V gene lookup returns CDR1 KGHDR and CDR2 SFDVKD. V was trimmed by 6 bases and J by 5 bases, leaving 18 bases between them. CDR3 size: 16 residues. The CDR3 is CATSLRAKGETGELFF. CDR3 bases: TGTGCCACCAGTCTTAGGGCCAAGGGGGAAACCGGGGAGCTGTTTTTT.

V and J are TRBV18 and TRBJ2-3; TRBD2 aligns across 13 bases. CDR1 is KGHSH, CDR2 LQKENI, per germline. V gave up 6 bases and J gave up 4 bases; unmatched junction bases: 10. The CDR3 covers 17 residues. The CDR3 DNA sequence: TGTGCCAGCTCTCCCGGACTAGCGGGAGTGCTTCCAGATACGCAGTATTTT. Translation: CASSPGLAGVLPDTQYF.

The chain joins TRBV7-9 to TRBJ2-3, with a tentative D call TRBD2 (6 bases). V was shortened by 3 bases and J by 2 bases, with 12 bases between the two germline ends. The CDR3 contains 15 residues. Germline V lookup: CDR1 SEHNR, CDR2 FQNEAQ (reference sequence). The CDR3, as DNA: TGTGCCAGCAGCTTCGGCGGAGGGAACACAGATACGCAGTATTTT. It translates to CASSFGGGNTDTQYF.

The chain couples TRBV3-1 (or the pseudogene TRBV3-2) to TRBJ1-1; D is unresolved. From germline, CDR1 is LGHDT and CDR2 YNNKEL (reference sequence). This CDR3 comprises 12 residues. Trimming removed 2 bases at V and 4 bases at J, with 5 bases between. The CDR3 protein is CASSQTVTEAFF. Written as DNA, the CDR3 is TGTGCCAGCAGCCAAACGGTCACTGAAGCTTTCTTT.

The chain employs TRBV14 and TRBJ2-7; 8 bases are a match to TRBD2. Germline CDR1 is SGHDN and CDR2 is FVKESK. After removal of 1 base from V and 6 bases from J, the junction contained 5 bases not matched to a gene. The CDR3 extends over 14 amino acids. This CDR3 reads CASSQAGTRTEQYF. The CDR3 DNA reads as TGTGCCAGCAGCCAAGCCGGGACTAGGACCGAGCAGTACTTC.

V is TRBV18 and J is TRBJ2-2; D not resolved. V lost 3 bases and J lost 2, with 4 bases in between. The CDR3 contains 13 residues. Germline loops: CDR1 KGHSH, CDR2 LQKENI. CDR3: CASSPQNTGELFF. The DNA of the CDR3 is TGTGCCAGCTCACCTCAAAACACCGGGGAGCTGTTTTTT.

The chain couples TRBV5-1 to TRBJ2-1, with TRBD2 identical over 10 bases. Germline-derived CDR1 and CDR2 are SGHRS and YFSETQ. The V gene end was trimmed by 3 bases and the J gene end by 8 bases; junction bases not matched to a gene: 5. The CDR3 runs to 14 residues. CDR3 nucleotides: TGCGCCAGCAGCTACAGCGGGGGGGCGGATGAGCAGTTCTTC. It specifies CASSYSGGADEQFF.